This T cell receptor beta chain was recorded in a study of cytomegalovirus exposure and HLA in healthy donors (dated by TCRdb to between 2016 and 2019). Concerning the study at large: An earlier analysis of approximately 640 of the donors reported about 290 Gb of sequence data and 117 million unique TCR beta sequences from 190 million or so T cells. Among under 450 genotyped donors of the cohort, an average of 235,054 unique TCR beta nucleotide sequences were sequenced per donor, roughly 20% of them non-productive. About five DR-DQ haplotypes were handled as single units for association and clustering because linkage in the cohort was strong. To predict cytomegalovirus infection status, the study brought together high-throughput TCR immunosequencing, statistical association of individual TCRs with disease status, and machine learning. All discovery cohort repertoires had been generated on a single sequencing platform. Donor age, sex, ethnicity and CMV serostatus were compiled together with the repertoire data. Class I and class II HLA loci were covered by the typing at four-digit resolution. The number of typed donors differed by locus: roughly 629-640 for A, B, C, DRB1 and DQB1; some 500 for DQA1; 606 for DPA1; and roughly 450 for DPB1. Genome-wide SNP genotypes for about three fifths of the 666 donors were used in a later genetic analysis, which treated that subset as a discovery cohort. Besides the first cohort of roughly 660 subjects, a separate validation cohort made up of 120 or so different subjects was used. A later analysis re-examined previously published TCR beta repertoires from 610 or so donors and added high-resolution HLA genotyping to investigate patterns of TCR occurrence. An earlier analysis of about 620 of the donors applied high-throughput TCR beta sequencing to assess whether each TCR beta V gene segment acted as functional or pseudogenic. The later analysis used no new phenotypic data to find candidate immune exposures, relying instead on TCR beta sequences and their occurrence across donors. The study profiled the T cell repertoires of about 720 subjects by immunosequencing and related them to cytomegalovirus serostatus. The genetic ancestry cluster associated with self-reported Caucasian donors included about four fifths of the roughly 390 genotyped donors. An early release that covered 500 to 800 HLA-typed donors contained approximately 300 gigabases of sequencing data and 65 million to 100 million unique TCR sequences. The aim of the study was to test whether cataloging public T cell receptors could identify signatures of past pathogen exposure.

Receptor amplification or capture employed the immunoSEQ multiplex PCR assay. For the multiplex PCR, a mixture combining 60 forward primers for TCR Vbeta segments and 13 reverse primers for TCR Jbeta segments was used. The CDR3 region of rearranged TCR beta genes was amplified from genomic DNA with a multiplex PCR assay. On the Illumina HiSeq System, the amplified TCR beta libraries were sequenced as 87-base-pair reads. The authors' pipeline ran thus. A later analysis tallied tens of millions of unique TCR beta chains across the 666 repertoires, and approximately 9.9 million of those chains were shared by two or more donors. A nearest-neighbor algorithm error-corrected the raw reads and collapsed the reads into unique sequences, merging closely related sequences to remove PCR and sequencing errors. V, D and J gene segments were assigned by aligning CDR3 sequences to IMGT reference sequences. For a sequence to be retained, at least a six-nucleotide match to both a V gene segment and a J gene segment was required. A rearrangement was called productive if the CDR3 had no stop codons and remained in frame with V and J, and every other rearrangement was called non-productive. CDR3 was defined by IMGT convention, running from the second conserved V-encoded cysteine to the conserved J-encoded phenylalanine. The earlier analysis of about 560 of the donors excluded any sequence lacking an unambiguous match to a single V gene segment. In an earlier analysis of several hundred of the donors, V segments were called functional above 56.7% productive rearrangements and were called segregating when the between-donor standard deviation exceeded 5%. A statistical classification framework was built for diagnosing cytomegalovirus status from the catalog of TCR beta chain sequences. A later analysis assigned V and J genes by comparing TCR nucleotide sequences with IMGT/GENE-DB human TR gene sequences. Using the TCRdist pipeline, a later analysis assigned CDR3 sequences along with most-parsimonious VDJ recombination scenarios. A later analysis defined each TCR beta chain by its CDR3 amino acid sequence plus V-gene family, and excluded reads lacking a unique V-gene family. In a later analysis, a few hundred highly shared, low-generation-probability nucleotide sequences were removed to address suspected cross-contamination and a sequencing artifact. In a later analysis, a clonal expansion index for each public chain was calculated from normalized within-repertoire ranks of inferred template counts. In a later analysis, generation probabilities were computed with a VDJ recombination model fitted to out-of-frame rearrangements, and the resulting probabilities were checked against IGoR. A later analysis scored TCR-TCR, TCR-HLA and TCR-CMV co-occurrence with hypergeometric tests, applying a repertoire-size bias correction to TCR pairs. To estimate false discovery rates, a later analysis permuted the HLA or CMV assignments 20 times. In a later analysis, co-occurring TCRs were grouped using DBSCAN, and TCRdist sequence similarity was added for clustering within HLA-allele-positive subsets. Co-occurrence clustering excluded repertoires with fewer than 30,000 or more than 120,000 public chains, plus five with anomalous nucleotide sharing. In its TCRdb copy, this immuneACCESS table keeps in-frame sequences only and misses some clones. Where compared with another copy, unresolved V genes explain less than half of these, and the others have no known cause. The DNA gave D and trimming, while V, J and clone size come from that table. This sample gives around 190,000 clones in total; roughly four fifths of them show up just once. Jointly, the top ten make up about 1.8% of the sample.

Study-wide findings and limitations: Compared with equally common non-associated chains, HLA-associated TCR beta chains in a later analysis were more clonally expanded and had lower generation probabilities. Because HLA typing was missing for some donors at each locus, association tests included only the typed subset. In an earlier analysis of approximately 590 of the donors, most TCR beta V segments were observed in productive rearrangements about 87% or about 30% of the time, broadly matching IMGT annotations. Compared with the approximately 710-donor mean, donors in an Asian-associated ancestry cluster had fewer N-insertions in productive TCRs, according to a later genetic analysis. In vitro tests confirmed that a few of the cytomegalovirus-associated TCR beta chains recognize cytomegalovirus antigens. A later analysis found that TCR association rates varied across HLA loci, with DRB1 alleles showing the most associated TCRs and HLA-C alleles the fewest. An association between a missense DCLRE1C variant and V-gene and J-gene trimming of TCR beta chains was found in a later genetic analysis and replicated in an independent cohort. Most CMV-associated TCR beta chains appeared to be HLA-restricted in a later analysis, and the HLA associations seemed to be driven largely by CMV exposure. The cohort was sequenced for TCR beta chains only, and without alpha or paired-chain data the features that could be detected were limited. The 87-base-pair reads could not distinguish some IMGT-functional V segments, including TRBV6-2 and TRBV6-3, so those segments were excluded. The earlier analysis of some 540 of the donors excluded 15 to 20 rarely observed V segments, including chromosome 9 orphons, because counts were too low. The authors suggested that the approach could potentially be generalized to other disease states and immunological phenotypes. Linkage disequilibrium might explain the correlated functional status among segregating V segments, but an unknown experimental factor could not be excluded. Assigning TCR associations to individual alleles was difficult when HLA alleles, especially DR and DQ, strongly co-occurred. Sequencing depth was assumed to be roughly uniform across donors in the presence/absence analyses, though that assumption may not hold. The study gave a list of around 170 TCR beta chains associated with cytomegalovirus. A further reported finding was that TCR beta sequences accurately predicted the HLA-A and HLA-B alleles for most subjects in the first cohort. In both the original and validation cohorts, the classifier was reported to diagnose cytomegalovirus status with high specificity and sensitivity. A later analysis associated approximately 17,000 TCR beta sequences with specific HLA alleles at a false discovery rate of 0.05. According to a later analysis, parvovirus B19, influenza, CMV and Epstein-Barr virus appeared linked to several top co-occurrence clusters. While some public TCRs were present in many individuals, most TCR sequences turned up only very rarely across donors. A group of highly shared sequence variants was considered likely to be a technical artifact of the sequencing pipeline. For the cohort, immune exposure information was limited to CMV serostatus.

The CDR3 holds 13 amino acids from the cysteine to the phenylalanine. Of all the DNA, just the CDR3 is kept, 39 bases in frame from base 1. CDR1 SGDLS and CDR2 YYNGEE are derived from the germline V gene. The V end loses 0 bases and the J end loses 4 bases, and a stretch of 5 bases separates them. In total, 666 healthy bone marrow donors made up the cohort. Cohort members were all nominally healthy when sampled, although unrecorded immune exposures were likely present. The donor was CMV seronegative and belonged to the group of around 400 seronegative cohort members. Every donor gave a peripheral blood sample, and the peripheral blood mononuclear cells from that sample were used for TCR beta sequencing. Genomic DNA was extracted from the blood cell samples with the Qiagen DNeasy Blood Extraction Kit. About this clone: What this receptor recognizes is not known. It has no much larger one-base neighbor in the sample; base qualities were not kept.

The source of this sequence is a man aged 18-30 years in good health and CMV-seronegative. In this chain, TRBV9 is recombined with TRBJ2-1, with no confident D gene call. Source material: PBMCs. The CDR3 in this case is CASSVGPYNEQFF. The DNA sequence is as follows: TGTGCCAGCAGCGTAGGTCCGTACAATGAGCAGTTCTTC.